This T cell receptor beta chain was sequenced during a study of CD8 T cells in Susac syndrome. The CDR3 is 16 amino acids. The germline CDR1 and CDR2 sequences are DFQATT and SNEGSKA (reference sequence). The junction had 6 bases not matched to a gene; V was cut back by 2 bases and J by 0 bases. General observations from the study: The study recognized that its TCR sequencing and HLA analysis covered a relatively small number of individuals.

Random hexamers were used to reverse transcribe the RNA input (roughly 0.5 to 1 ug). The CDR3 of TCR beta was amplified by immunoSEQ multiplex PCR across 54 Vbeta and 13 Jbeta. Each CDR3 protein gets one entry after TCRdb re-called the immunoSEQ multiplex PCR reads with MiXCR. The data show more than 110,000 distinct CDR3 sequences, around 94% seen once. Peripheral blood CD8+ and CD4+ T cells were profiled by TCR beta sequencing. TEMRA cells were FACS-enriched, and CD8+ and CD4+ T cells were isolated negatively. For this clonotype: Its specificity is unknown.

This TCR came from a human donor in good health. The chain is built from TRBV20-1 and TRBJ2-1; 8 bases fit TRBD2. Source material: CD8+ T cells from PBMCs. The DNA of the CDR3 is TGCAGTGCTAGAACCCAACTAGCGGACTCCTACAATGAGCAGTTCTTC. This translates into CSARTQLADSYNEQFF.